This T cell receptor beta chain derives from a study of radiotherapy plus CTLA-4 blockade in lung cancer. This table comes from immunoSEQ multiplex PCR, and its TCRdb copy is limited to in-frame clones, with some not included. Of more than 55,000 clones listed, 70% to 85% are singletons. The CDR3 covers 15 residues. The germline V and J ends were trimmed by 2 bases and 5 bases, with 14 bases remaining between them. Germline CDR1 is SGHRS and CDR2 is YFSETQ. The sequence came from a human donor with non-small cell lung cancer whose response to radiotherapy plus ipilimumab could not be evaluated. The chain links TRBV5-1 to TRBJ2-1; D is possibly TRBD1 (6 bases). Here the sequenced sample was peripheral blood, taken from a patient treated with radiotherapy plus ipilimumab. The CDR3 is CASSLQGPSDNEQFF. For the CDR3, the DNA is TGCGCCAGCAGCTTACAGGGCCCTTCTGACAATGAGCAGTTCTTC.